These 5 T cell receptor beta chains were sequenced from one sample in a study of T-cell memory formation after mild COVID-19. Each CDR3 protein is one row after TCRdb ran MiXCR on the 5' RACE reads. The sample consists of 5,500 or so distinct CDR3 sequences, roughly a fifth of them appearing once. The sequenced sample consisted of PBMCs or a T cell subset sorted from them (not recorded which). These TCRs come from an adult woman who had mild COVID-19 (a few samples of this study predate the infection). Cell type and time point are not known.

In this sample, this clonotype turned up many times. The chain's CDR3 is CASSLVTGTDTQYF. DNA of the CDR3: TGTGCCAGCAGCTTAGTCACCGGGACAGATACGCAGTATTTT. The chain recombines TRBV7-9 with TRBJ2-3; D is uncertain. V gave up 1 base and J gave up 3 bases, with 8 bases separating them. CDR1 and CDR2 from the germline V gene are SEHNR and FQNEAQ (reference sequence). The CDR3 consists of 14 residues.

Sample share makes this clonotype medium-sized. The rearrangement links TRBV5-5 to TRBJ1-1; tentative D call: TRBD1 (6 bases). The CDR3 covers 12 residues. Germline V gene lookup returns CDR1 SGHKS and CDR2 YYEKEE (reference sequence). Trimming took 4 bases from V and 4 from J, leaving 8 bases between them. The CDR3 sequence: CASSAQGTEAFF. The CDR3 bases are TGTGCCAGCAGCGCACAGGGCACTGAAGCTTTCTTT.

This clonotype has at least ten counts. The chain couples TRBV6-2 or TRBV6-3 to TRBJ1-2; D is uncertain. The length of the CDR3 is 13 residues. V lost 10 bases, J lost 1 base, and 13 bases lay in between. Per the germline V gene, CDR1 is MNHEY and CDR2 is SVGEGT. This CDR3 reads CAIFDWVNYGYTF. The CDR3 region has the DNA TGTGCCATCTTCGACTGGGTTAACTATGGCTACACCTTC.

This clonotype was detected many times. The gene calls are TRBV19 and TRBJ2-1, with a weak D call TRBD1 (5 bases). The CDR3 loop spans 16 amino acids. The V and J ends lost 1 base and 0 bases respectively, with 10 bases between them. Germline V gene sequence: CDR1 LNHDA, CDR2 SQIVND (reference sequence). CDR3 amino acids: CASSIGAQGSYNEQFF. CDR3 DNA: TGTGCCAGTAGTATAGGGGCCCAGGGCTCCTACAATGAGCAGTTCTTC.

The chain joins TRBV15 to TRBJ2-1; TRBD2 matches at 10 bases. J lost 6 bases, V lost 1 base, and 6 bases had no gene match. The germline V gene encodes CDR1 LNHNV and CDR2 YYDKDF (reference sequence). This CDR3 comprises 16 residues. CDR3 loop: CATSRGDTSGANEQFF. The CDR3 nucleotides are TGTGCCACCAGCAGAGGGGACACTAGCGGGGCCAATGAGCAGTTCTTC.